A selection of T cell receptor beta chains follows, all from one sample in a study of identical twins' blood T cells. TCRdb ran MiXCR on the 5' RACE reads and lists one entry per CDR3 protein. The table includes fewer than 450,000 distinct CDR3 sequences, roughly 27% detected once. Sequenced: PBMCs. These receptors were obtained from a woman between 18 and 49 years old in good health. Both conserved end residues are part of each CDR3. Each record gives: J gene, clone size, D gene, V gene, CDR3 DNA, CDR3 protein. A D gene is named only where the DNA matches it firmly. Rows may omit the clone size; those that give it use once, few, many or a size class.

TRBJ1-2	.	.	TRBV7-2	TGTGCCAGCAGCATACAGGGTTATGGCTACACCTTC	CASSIQGYGYTF
TRBJ1-6	.	.	TRBV14	TGTGCCAGCAGCCAAGGGAGATCACCCCTCCACTTT	CASSQGRSPLHF
TRBJ2-5	many	TRBD2	TRBV6-2/TRBV6-3	TGTGCCAGCAGTCAAACTAGCGGGAGTTTGGAGACCCAGTACTTC	CASSQTSGSLETQYF
TRBJ1-4	.	.	TRBV20-1	TGCAGTGCTAGAGTATCGGTGGGAAAACTGTTTTTT	CSARVSVGKLFF
TRBJ2-3	.	TRBD2	TRBV10-3	TGTGCCATCAGTGACTCGACTAGCGGGGCCGGGAGAGATACGCAGTATTTT	CAISDSTSGAGRDTQYF
TRBJ2-7	few	.	TRBV6-2/TRBV6-3	TGTGCCAGCACCCAGAGCTACGAGCAGTACTTC	CASTQSYEQYF
TRBJ2-3	.	.	TRBV20-1	TGCAGTGCCTTGTGGGGGGTCGGAGATACGCAGTATTTT	CSALWGVGDTQYF
TRBJ1-1	.	.	TRBV29-1	TGCAGCGTTGGGGTGTTGTCAGAAGCTTTCTTT	CSVGVLSEAFF
TRBJ2-7	few	.	TRBV4-1	TGCGCCAGCAGCCAAGGCGGTAACCTGCTCTACGAGCAGTACTTC	CASSQGGNLLYEQYF
TRBJ1-2	few	TRBD1	TRBV7-9	TGTGCCAGCAGCTTAGCAGGGACAGAAAAGGGAGGCTACACCTTC	CASSLAGTEKGGYTF
TRBJ1-1	.	.	TRBV20-1	TGCAGTGCTATGACAGGCTTCGCCCTCGCTGAAGCTTTCTTT	CSAMTGFALAEAFF
TRBJ1-1	many	.	TRBV5-1	TGCGCCAGCAGCTTGTTGGGCACTGAAGCTTTCTTT	CASSLLGTEAFF
TRBJ2-2	many	TRBD2	TRBV6-2/TRBV6-3	TGTGCCAGCAGTTATCTACTAGCGGGGCCTTTTAACACCGGGGAGCTGTTTTTT	CASSYLLAGPFNTGELFF
TRBJ2-7	.	TRBD1	TRBV13	TGTGCCAGCAGCTTAGCCCCATTGACAGGGACCTACGAGCAGTACTTC	CASSLAPLTGTYEQYF
TRBJ2-7	few	.	TRBV27	TGTGCCAGCAGTTTTGCGGGAACAACCAAAGAGCAGTACTTC	CASSFAGTTKEQYF
TRBJ1-5	few	TRBD1	TRBV19	TGTGCCAGTGTTGGACAGGGCCTTAGCAATCAGCCCCAGCATTTT	CASVGQGLSNQPQHF
TRBJ2-3	.	TRBD2	TRBV9	TGTGCCAGCAGCCCTAGCGGACCGATCCCTAGCACAGATACGCAGTATTTT	CASSPSGPIPSTDTQYF
TRBJ1-4	few	.	TRBV19	TGTGCCAGTAGTATCAGACGGTCAACTAATGAAAAACTGTTTTTT	CASSIRRSTNEKLFF
TRBJ1-1	few	.	TRBV3-1	TGTGCCAGCAGCCCCCGGGACGGGGATAACACTGAAGCTTTCTTT	CASSPRDGDNTEAFF
TRBJ2-3	.	.	TRBV5-1	TGCGCCAGCAGCTTGGCCGGGACGTTTAGCACAGATACGCAGTATTTT	CASSLAGTFSTDTQYF
TRBJ2-7	.	.	TRBV5-6	TGTGCCAGCAGCTTCGTCTACGAGCAGTACTTC	CASSFVYEQYF
TRBJ1-5	many	TRBD1	TRBV6-2/TRBV6-3	TGTGCCAGCAGCTCCGGGACAGATAATAATCAGCCCCAGCATTTT	CASSSGTDNNQPQHF
TRBJ1-5	.	.	TRBV4-1	TGCGCCAGCAGCCAAAGCCGGGGTGGCGGTCAGCCCCAGCATTTT	CASSQSRGGGQPQHF
TRBJ1-2	few	.	TRBV7-2	TGTGCCAGCAGCTCTCTCAGGGTTTATGGCTACACCTTC	CASSSLRVYGYTF
TRBJ2-2	.	.	TRBV15	TGTGCCACCAGCACAGATCGAGCGGACCCCACCGGGGAGCTGTTTTTT	CATSTDRADPTGELFF
TRBJ2-3	.	.	TRBV7-2	TGTGCCAGCAGTCAGAGCAGGCATGGGCAGTATTTT	CASSQSRHGQYF
TRBJ1-2	.	.	TRBV11-2	TGTGCCAGCAGCTTAGAGGCAGCCCGGTCCTATGGCTACACCTTC	CASSLEAARSYGYTF
TRBJ2-4	few	TRBD2	TRBV2	TGTGCCAGCCTTGATACAGCGGGAGAGAACATTCAGTACTTC	CASLDTAGENIQYF
TRBJ2-4	.	.	TRBV7-2	TGTGCCAGCAGCTTAGCGCCGCAGGGCCAAGCCAAAAACATTCAGTACTTC	CASSLAPQGQAKNIQYF
TRBJ2-2	few	TRBD2	TRBV20-1	TGCAGTGCTAGGGTTGCGGGAGGTGGGACCGGGGAGCTGTTTTTT	CSARVAGGGTGELFF
TRBJ2-1	few	.	TRBV7-9	TGTGCCAGCAGCTTTGGCGGGGGCCAAAATGAGCAGTTCTTC	CASSFGGGQNEQFF
TRBJ2-4	.	TRBD1	TRBV5-1	TGCGCCAGCAGCTTGGTCACAGGGGGCGCGAACATTCAGTACTTC	CASSLVTGGANIQYF
TRBJ1-5	.	.	TRBV20-1	TGCAGTGCTAGAGTGCCGGGGATGGGCAATCAGCCCCAGCATTTT	CSARVPGMGNQPQHF
TRBJ1-1	few	.	TRBV27	TGTGCCAGCAGTTTAAAGGGAAGTACTGAAGCTTTCTTT	CASSLKGSTEAFF
TRBJ1-1	.	.	TRBV18	TGTGCCAGCTCACCAGGGGGGCAGAGGACTGAAGCTTTCTTT	CASSPGGQRTEAFF
TRBJ1-5	medium-sized	.	TRBV10-2	TGCGCCAGCAGTGGAAAGACACGAGGTTCTCAGCCCCAGCATTTT	CASSGKTRGSQPQHF
TRBJ1-2	.	.	TRBV6-5	TGTGCCAGCAGTTACTCAGGGGGTCGGGGCTACACCTTC	CASSYSGGRGYTF
TRBJ1-2	many	.	TRBV7-8	TGTGCCAGCAGCTTATTAGGGGATGGCTACACCTTC	CASSLLGDGYTF
TRBJ1-2	many	.	TRBV29-1	TGCAGCGTGGGTCAGGATGGCTACACCTTC	CSVGQDGYTF
TRBJ1-6	few	.	TRBV11-2	TGTGCCAGCAGCTTACAGGGCTATTCACCCCTCCACTTT	CASSLQGYSPLHF
TRBJ2-5	few	TRBD1	TRBV5-1	TGCGCCAGCAGCTTGGTAGGGGGCAGGAAAGAGACCCAGTACTTC	CASSLVGGRKETQYF